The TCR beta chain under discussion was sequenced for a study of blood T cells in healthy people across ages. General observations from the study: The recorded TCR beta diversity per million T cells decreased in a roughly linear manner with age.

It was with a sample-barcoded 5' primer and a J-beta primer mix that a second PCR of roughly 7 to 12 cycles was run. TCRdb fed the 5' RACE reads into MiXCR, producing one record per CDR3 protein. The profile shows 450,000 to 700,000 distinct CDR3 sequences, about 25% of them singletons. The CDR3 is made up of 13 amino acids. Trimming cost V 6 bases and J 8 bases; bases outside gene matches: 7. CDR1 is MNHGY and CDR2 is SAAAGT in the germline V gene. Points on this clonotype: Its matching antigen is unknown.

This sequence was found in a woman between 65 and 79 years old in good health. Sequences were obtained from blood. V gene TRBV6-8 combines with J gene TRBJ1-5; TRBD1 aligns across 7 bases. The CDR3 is CASRYRGREPQHF. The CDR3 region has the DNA TGTGCCAGCAGATACAGGGGAAGGGAGCCCCAGCATTTT.